Listed below are T cell receptor beta chains from one sample, sequenced in a study of beta chain features in type 1 diabetes. The repertoire was sequenced with immunoSEQ multiplex PCR; TCRdb's copy has only in-frame clones and lacks some. The sample lists some 660,000 clones; roughly an eighth were seen once. The specimen sequenced was naive CD4+ T cells from blood. All receptors come from a man younger than 35 with type 1 diabetes. CDR3s include the opening cysteine and the closing phenylalanine or tryptophan. Each record gives: CDR3 length, clone size, J gene, D gene, V gene, CDR3 DNA, CDR3 protein. The D gene is left open where the match is weak. The size field is filled for only some rows; it gives once, few, many or a size class.

length: 15; size: few; J: TRBJ2-7; D: .; V: TRBV21-1; DNA: TGTGCCAGCACCGTGGACAGCGATCTTTCCTACGAGCAGTACTTC; CDR3: CASTVDSDLSYEQYF
length: 12; size: .; J: TRBJ2-1; D: .; V: TRBV28; DNA: TGTGCCAGCATGGAAAGGGCCCATGAGCAGTTCTTC; CDR3: CASMERAHEQFF
length: 15; size: .; J: TRBJ1-6; D: TRBD1; V: TRBV18; DNA: TGTGCCAGCTCACCTAGGGACAGTGACAATTCACCCCTCCACTTT; CDR3: CASSPRDSDNSPLHF
length: 15; size: .; J: TRBJ2-7; D: .; V: TRBV18; DNA: TGTGCCAGCTCACCCTCCGGGACGGCTTCTTACGAGCAGTACTTC; CDR3: CASSPSGTASYEQYF
length: 16; size: .; J: TRBJ1-4; D: TRBD1; V: TRBV18; DNA: TGTGCCAGCTCATCCCAGGACAGGGCCCTTAATGAAAAACTGTTTTTT; CDR3: CASSSQDRALNEKLFF
length: 12; size: .; J: TRBJ1-1; D: .; V: TRBV29-1; DNA: TGCAGCGTTGTACCGGGTTACACTGAAGCTTTCTTT; CDR3: CSVVPGYTEAFF
length: 15; size: few; J: TRBJ1-2; D: TRBD1; V: TRBV15; DNA: TGTGCCACCAGCAGAGGCCGGGACAGGGTCTATGGCTACACCTTC; CDR3: CATSRGRDRVYGYTF
length: 13; size: few; J: TRBJ1-1; D: .; V: TRBV6-5; DNA: TGTGCCAGCAGCTCGGACCGGCGGGGTGAAGCTTTCTTT; CDR3: CASSSDRRGEAFF
length: 15; size: few; J: TRBJ2-3; D: .; V: TRBV30; DNA: TGTGCCTGGAATTTCCTAGCTCTGGGCACAGATACGCAGTATTTT; CDR3: CAWNFLALGTDTQYF
length: 13; size: few; J: TRBJ2-3; D: .; V: TRBV27; DNA: TGTGCCAGCAGTTTTCGGGCCACAGATACGCAGTATTTT; CDR3: CASSFRATDTQYF
length: 15; size: .; J: TRBJ1-5; D: TRBD1; V: TRBV18; DNA: TGTGCCAGCTCGGACAGGGAGATGAGCAATCAGCCCCAGCATTTT; CDR3: CASSDREMSNQPQHF
length: 15; size: .; J: TRBJ1-1; D: TRBD1; V: TRBV25-1; DNA: TGTGCCAGCAGGCGGACAGGGGGCCTGGGGACTGAAGCTTTCTTT; CDR3: CASRRTGGLGTEAFF
length: 14; size: few; J: TRBJ2-7; D: .; V: TRBV27; DNA: TGTGCCAGCAGTGAGGACGGACTCTCCTACGAGCAGTACTTC; CDR3: CASSEDGLSYEQYF
length: 16; size: .; J: TRBJ2-1; D: .; V: TRBV27; DNA: TGTGCCAGCAGTTTACTAGGGTTTGGTACCTACAATGAGCAGTTCTTC; CDR3: CASSLLGFGTYNEQFF
length: 13; size: few; J: TRBJ1-5; D: .; V: TRBV29-1; DNA: TGCAGCGTTGAAGCGGCCCCCAATCAGCCCCAGCATTTT; CDR3: CSVEAAPNQPQHF
length: 17; size: .; J: TRBJ1-6; D: .; V: TRBV7-9; DNA: TGTGCCAGCGGCCATACGGGGCGCAGCTCCTATAATTCACCCCTCCACTTT; CDR3: CASGHTGRSSYNSPLHF
length: 11; size: few; J: TRBJ1-2; D: .; V: TRBV30; DNA: TGTGCCTGGCGACTTAACTATGGCTACACCTTC; CDR3: CAWRLNYGYTF
length: 17; size: few; J: TRBJ1-1; D: .; V: TRBV5-1; DNA: TGCGCCAGCAGCTTGGCCGGGGGAGGCGGGAGTTCGACTGAAGCTTTCTTT; CDR3: CASSLAGGGGSSTEAFF
length: 14; size: few; J: TRBJ1-6; D: .; V: TRBV6-5; DNA: TGTGCCAGCAGTTCGGAGGGAATTGGCTCACCCCTCCACTTT; CDR3: CASSSEGIGSPLHF
length: 13; size: .; J: TRBJ2-3; D: .; V: TRBV25-1; DNA: TGTGCCAGCAGTGAATCTTTCGGTGATACGCAGTATTTT; CDR3: CASSESFGDTQYF
length: 15; size: .; J: TRBJ2-6; D: .; V: TRBV28; DNA: TGTGCCAGCAGTTCTCCTGGGACTGGGGCCAACGTCCTGACTTTC; CDR3: CASSSPGTGANVLTF
length: 12; size: few; J: TRBJ2-1; D: .; V: TRBV5-6; DNA: TGTGCCAGCAGCTTGGCGCGGTCTAGCCAGTTCTTC; CDR3: CASSLARSSQFF
length: 14; size: few; J: TRBJ2-1; D: .; V: TRBV5-1; DNA: TGCGCCAGCAGGGAGGGGAGCTCCTACAATGAGCAGTTCTTC; CDR3: CASREGSSYNEQFF
length: 13; size: few; J: TRBJ1-1; D: .; V: TRBV25-1; DNA: TGTGCCAGCACCCGAGGCAGAGACACTGAAGCTTTCTTT; CDR3: CASTRGRDTEAFF